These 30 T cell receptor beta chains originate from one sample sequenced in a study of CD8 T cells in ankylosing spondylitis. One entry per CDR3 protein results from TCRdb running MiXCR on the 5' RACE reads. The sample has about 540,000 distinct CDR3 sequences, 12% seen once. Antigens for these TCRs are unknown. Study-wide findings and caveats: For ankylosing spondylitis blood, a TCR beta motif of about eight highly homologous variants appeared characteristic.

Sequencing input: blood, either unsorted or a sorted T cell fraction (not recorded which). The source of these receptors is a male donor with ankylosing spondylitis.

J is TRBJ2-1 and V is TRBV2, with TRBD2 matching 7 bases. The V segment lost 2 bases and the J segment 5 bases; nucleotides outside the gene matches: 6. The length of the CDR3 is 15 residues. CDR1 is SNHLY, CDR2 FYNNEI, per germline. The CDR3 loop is CASSERWEGHNEQFF. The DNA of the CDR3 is TGTGCCAGCAGTGAAAGGTGGGAGGGACACAATGAGCAGTTCTTC.

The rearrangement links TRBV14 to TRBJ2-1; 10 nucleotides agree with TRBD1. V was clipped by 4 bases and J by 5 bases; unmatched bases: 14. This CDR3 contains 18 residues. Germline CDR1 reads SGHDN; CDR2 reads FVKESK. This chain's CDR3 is CASSPGTGVVQVDNEQFF. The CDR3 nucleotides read TGTGCCAGCAGCCCCGGGACAGGGGTTGTTCAGGTGGACAATGAGCAGTTCTTC. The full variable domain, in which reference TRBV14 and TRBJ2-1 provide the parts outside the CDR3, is EAGVTQFPSHSVIEKGQTVTLRCDPISGHDNLYWYRRVMGKEIKFLLHFVKESKQDESGMPNNRFLAERTGGTYSTLKVQPAELEDSGVYFCASSPGTGVVQVDNEQFFGPGTRLTVL.

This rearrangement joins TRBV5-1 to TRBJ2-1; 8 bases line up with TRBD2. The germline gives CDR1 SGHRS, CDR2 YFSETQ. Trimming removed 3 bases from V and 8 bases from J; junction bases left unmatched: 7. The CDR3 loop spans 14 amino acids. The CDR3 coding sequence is TGCGCCAGCAGCTATCGGACTAGCATGGATGAGCAGTTCTTC. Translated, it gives CASSYRTSMDEQFF.

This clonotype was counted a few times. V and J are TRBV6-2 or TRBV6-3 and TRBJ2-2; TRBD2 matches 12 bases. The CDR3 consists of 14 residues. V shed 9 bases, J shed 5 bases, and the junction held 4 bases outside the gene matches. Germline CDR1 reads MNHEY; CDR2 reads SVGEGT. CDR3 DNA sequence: TGTGCCAGTAAGACTAGCGGGAGTACCGGGGAGCTGTTTTTT. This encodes CASKTSGSTGELFF.

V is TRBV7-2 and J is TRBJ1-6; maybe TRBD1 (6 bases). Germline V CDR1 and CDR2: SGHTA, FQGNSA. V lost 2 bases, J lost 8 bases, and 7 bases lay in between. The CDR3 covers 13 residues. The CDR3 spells CASSLYRDSPLHF. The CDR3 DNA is TGTGCCAGCAGCTTATACAGGGATTCACCCCTCCACTTT. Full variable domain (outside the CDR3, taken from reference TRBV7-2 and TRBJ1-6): GAGVSQSPSNKVTEKGKDVELRCDPISGHTALYWYRQSLGQGLEFLIYFQGNSAPDKSGLPSDRFSAERTGGSVSTLTIQRTQQEDSAVYLCASSLYRDSPLHFGNGTRLTVT.

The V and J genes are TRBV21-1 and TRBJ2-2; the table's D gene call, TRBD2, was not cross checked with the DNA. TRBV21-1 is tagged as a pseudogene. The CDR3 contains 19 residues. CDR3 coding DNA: TGTGCCAGCAGCAAAGGGGGGGAGAGCGGTATAGCGAACACCGGGGAGCTGTTTTTT. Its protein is CASSKGGESGIANTGELFF.

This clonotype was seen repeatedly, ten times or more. The CDR3 here is CASSQGGSYGYTF. CDR3 nucleotide sequence: TGTGCCAGCAGTCAGGGTGGGAGCTATGGCTACACCTTC. V usage is TRBV12-3 or TRBV12-4 and J usage is TRBJ1-2; possible D gene TRBD1, 5 bases. The CDR3 is 13 amino acids. V shed 5 bases and J shed 4 bases, with 11 bases lying between them.

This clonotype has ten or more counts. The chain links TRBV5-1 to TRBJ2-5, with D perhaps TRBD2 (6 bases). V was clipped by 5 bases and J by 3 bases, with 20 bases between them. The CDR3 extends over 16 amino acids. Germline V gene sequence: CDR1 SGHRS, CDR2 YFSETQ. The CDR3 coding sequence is TGCGCCAGCAGTTCCTACCCGGGAGCCGGGGAAGAGACCCAGTACTTC. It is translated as CASSSYPGAGEETQYF.

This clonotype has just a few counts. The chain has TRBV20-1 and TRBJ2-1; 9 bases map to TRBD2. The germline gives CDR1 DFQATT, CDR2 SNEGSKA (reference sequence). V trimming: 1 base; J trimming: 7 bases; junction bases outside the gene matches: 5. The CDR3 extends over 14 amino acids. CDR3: CSARGAGGPNEQFF. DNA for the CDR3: TGCAGTGCTAGAGGGGCGGGAGGGCCGAATGAGCAGTTCTTC.

CDR3 DNA sequence: TGCAGTCCCACTAGCGGGCAAGAGACCCAGTACTTC. Translating gives CSPTSGQETQYF. The genes are TRBV20-1 and TRBJ2-5; 9 nucleotides agree with TRBD2. Germline values: CDR1 DFQATT, CDR2 SNEGSKA (reference sequence). This CDR3 is built from 12 residues. The J segment lost 2 bases and the V segment lost 8 bases, leaving 3 bases of the junction unmatched.

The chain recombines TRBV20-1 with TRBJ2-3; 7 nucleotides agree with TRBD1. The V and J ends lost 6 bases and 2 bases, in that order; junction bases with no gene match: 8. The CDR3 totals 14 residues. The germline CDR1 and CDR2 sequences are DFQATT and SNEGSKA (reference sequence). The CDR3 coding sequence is TGCAGTGCAACGGACAGGAGCTCCACAGATACGCAGTATTTT. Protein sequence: CSATDRSSTDTQYF.

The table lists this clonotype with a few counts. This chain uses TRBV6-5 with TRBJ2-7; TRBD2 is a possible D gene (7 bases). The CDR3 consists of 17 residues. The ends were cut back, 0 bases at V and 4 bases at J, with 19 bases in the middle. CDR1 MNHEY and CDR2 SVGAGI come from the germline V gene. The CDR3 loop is CASSYSTSGGGGYEQYF. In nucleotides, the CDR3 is TGTGCCAGCAGTTACTCGACGAGTGGGGGAGGGGGGTACGAGCAGTACTTC.

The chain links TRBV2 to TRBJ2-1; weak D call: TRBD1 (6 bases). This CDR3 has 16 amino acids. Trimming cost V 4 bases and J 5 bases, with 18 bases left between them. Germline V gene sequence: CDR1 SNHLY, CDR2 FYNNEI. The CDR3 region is CASSGGPRAQNNEQFF. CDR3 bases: TGTGCCAGCAGTGGGGGGCCCAGGGCACAGAACAATGAGCAGTTCTTC.

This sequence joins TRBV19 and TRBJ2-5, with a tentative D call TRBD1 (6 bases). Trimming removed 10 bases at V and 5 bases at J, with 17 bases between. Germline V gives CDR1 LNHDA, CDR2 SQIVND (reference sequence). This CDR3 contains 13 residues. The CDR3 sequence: CATGKGQGETQYF. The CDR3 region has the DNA TGTGCCACGGGGAAGGGTCAGGGGGAGACCCAGTACTTC. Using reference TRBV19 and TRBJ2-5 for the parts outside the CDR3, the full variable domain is DGGITQSPKYLFRKEGQNVTLSCEQNLNHDAMYWYRQDPGQGLRLIYYSQIVNDFQKGDIAEGYSVSREKKESFPLTVTSAQKNPTAFYLCATGKGQGETQYFGPGTRLLVL.

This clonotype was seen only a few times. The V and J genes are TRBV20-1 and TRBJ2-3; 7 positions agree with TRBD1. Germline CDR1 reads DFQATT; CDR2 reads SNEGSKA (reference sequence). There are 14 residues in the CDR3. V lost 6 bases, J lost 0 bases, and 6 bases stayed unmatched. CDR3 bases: TGCAGTGCCGAGGGCAGGGGGAGCACAGATACGCAGTATTTT. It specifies CSAEGRGSTDTQYF.

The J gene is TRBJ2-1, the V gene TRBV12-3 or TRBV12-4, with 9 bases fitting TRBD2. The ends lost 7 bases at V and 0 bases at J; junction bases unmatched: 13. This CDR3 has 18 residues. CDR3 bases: TGTGCCAGCACCCCGTGGGCTAGCGGGACCTACTCCTACAATGAGCAGTTCTTC. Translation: CASTPWASGTYSYNEQFF.

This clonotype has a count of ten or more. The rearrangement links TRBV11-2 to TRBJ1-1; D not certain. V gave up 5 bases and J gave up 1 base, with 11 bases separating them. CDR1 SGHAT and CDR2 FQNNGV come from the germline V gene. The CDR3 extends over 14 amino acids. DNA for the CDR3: TGTGCCAGCAGCCCCCCGGCCAGGAACACTGAAGCTTTCTTT. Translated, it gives CASSPPARNTEAFF.

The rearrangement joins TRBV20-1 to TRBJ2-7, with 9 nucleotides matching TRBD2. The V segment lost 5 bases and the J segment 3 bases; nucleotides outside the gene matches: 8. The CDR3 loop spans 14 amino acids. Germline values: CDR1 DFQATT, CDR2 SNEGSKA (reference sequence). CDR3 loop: CSAALKTSGYEQYF. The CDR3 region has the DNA TGCAGTGCTGCCCTAAAGACTAGCGGCTACGAGCAGTACTTC.

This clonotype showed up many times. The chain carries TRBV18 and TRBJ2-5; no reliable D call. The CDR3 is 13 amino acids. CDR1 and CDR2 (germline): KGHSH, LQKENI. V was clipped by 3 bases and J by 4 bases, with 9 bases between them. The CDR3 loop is CASSPRTGETQYF. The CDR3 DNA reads TGTGCCAGCTCACCCCGGACGGGAGAGACCCAGTACTTC.

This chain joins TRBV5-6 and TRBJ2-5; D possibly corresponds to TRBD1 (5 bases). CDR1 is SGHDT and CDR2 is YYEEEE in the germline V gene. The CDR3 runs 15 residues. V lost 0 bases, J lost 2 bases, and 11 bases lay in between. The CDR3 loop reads CASSLAQGGQETQYF. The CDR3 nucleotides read TGTGCCAGCAGCTTGGCCCAGGGCGGACAAGAGACCCAGTACTTC.

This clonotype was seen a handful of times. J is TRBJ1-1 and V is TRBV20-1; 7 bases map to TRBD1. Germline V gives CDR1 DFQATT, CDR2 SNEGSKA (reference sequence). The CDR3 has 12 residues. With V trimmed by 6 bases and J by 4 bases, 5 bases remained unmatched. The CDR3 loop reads CSASQGVTEAFF. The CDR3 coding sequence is TGCAGTGCCTCCCAGGGGGTCACTGAAGCTTTCTTT.

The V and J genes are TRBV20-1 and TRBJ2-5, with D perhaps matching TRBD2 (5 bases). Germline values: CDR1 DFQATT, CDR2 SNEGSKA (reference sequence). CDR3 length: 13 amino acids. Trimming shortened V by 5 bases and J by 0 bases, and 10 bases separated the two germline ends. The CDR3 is CSAAWEYQETQYF. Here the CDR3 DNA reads TGCAGTGCTGCCTGGGAGTACCAAGAGACCCAGTACTTC.

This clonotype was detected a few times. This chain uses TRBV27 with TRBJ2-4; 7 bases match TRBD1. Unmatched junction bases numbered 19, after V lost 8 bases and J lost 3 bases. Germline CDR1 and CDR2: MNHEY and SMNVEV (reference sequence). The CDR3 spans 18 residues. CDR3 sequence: CASCQDRVVSRSKNIQYF. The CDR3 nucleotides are TGTGCCAGCTGTCAAGACAGGGTTGTTTCCCGGAGCAAAAACATTCAGTACTTC.

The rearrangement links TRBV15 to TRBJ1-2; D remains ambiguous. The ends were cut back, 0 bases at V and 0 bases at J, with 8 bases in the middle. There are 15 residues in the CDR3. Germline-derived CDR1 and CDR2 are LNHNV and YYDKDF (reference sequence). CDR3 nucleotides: TGTGCCACCAGCAGAGAATGGCTTACTAACTATGGCTACACCTTC. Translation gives CATSREWLTNYGYTF. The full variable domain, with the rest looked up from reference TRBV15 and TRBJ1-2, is DAMVIQNPRYQVTQFGKPVTLSCSQTLNHNVMYWYQQKSSQAPKLLFHYYDKDFNNEADTPDNFQSRRPNTSFCFLDIRSPGLGDTAMYLCATSREWLTNYGYTFGSGTRLTVV.

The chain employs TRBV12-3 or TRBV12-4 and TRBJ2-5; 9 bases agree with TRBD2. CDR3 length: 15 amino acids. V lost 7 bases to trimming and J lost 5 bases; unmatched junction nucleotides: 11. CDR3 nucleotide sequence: TGTGCCAGCACCCAGACTAGCGGAGGGGGGGAGACCCAGTACTTC. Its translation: CASTQTSGGGETQYF.

As DNA, the CDR3 is TGTGCCAGCAGCTTTTTAACACAGGGCGGTGAAAAACTGTTTTTT. Translation: CASSFLTQGGEKLFF. The V gene is TRBV5-5, the J gene TRBJ1-4, with D possibly TRBD1 on 6 matching bases. V was cut by 2 bases and J by 7 bases, with 15 bases left in between. The CDR3 runs 15 residues. From germline, CDR1 is SGHKS and CDR2 YYEKEE (reference sequence).

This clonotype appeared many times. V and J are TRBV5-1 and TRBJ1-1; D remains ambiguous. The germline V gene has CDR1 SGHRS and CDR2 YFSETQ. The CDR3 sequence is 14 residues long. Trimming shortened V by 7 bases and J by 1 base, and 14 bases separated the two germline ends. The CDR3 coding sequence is TGCGCCAGCTCCATGTCCGGCACGAACACTGAAGCTTTCTTT. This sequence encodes CASSMSGTNTEAFF.

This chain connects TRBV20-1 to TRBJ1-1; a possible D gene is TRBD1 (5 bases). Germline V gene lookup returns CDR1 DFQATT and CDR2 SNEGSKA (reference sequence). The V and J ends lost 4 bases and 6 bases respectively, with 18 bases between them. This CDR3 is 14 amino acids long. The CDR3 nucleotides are TGCAGTGCTACCTCGGGACCGCTCGAGGCTGAAGCTTTCTTT. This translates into CSATSGPLEAEAFF.

CDR3 loop: CAVSYSGRRTQYF. For the CDR3, the DNA is TGTGCCGTTAGTTACTCGGGCAGGAGAACGCAGTATTTT. V and J are TRBV6-6 and TRBJ2-3; D is ambiguous. This CDR3 is built from 13 residues. Germline V gives CDR1 MNHNY, CDR2 SVGAGI (reference sequence). The V end lost 11 bases, the J end lost 9 bases, and 21 bases lay between the germline ends.

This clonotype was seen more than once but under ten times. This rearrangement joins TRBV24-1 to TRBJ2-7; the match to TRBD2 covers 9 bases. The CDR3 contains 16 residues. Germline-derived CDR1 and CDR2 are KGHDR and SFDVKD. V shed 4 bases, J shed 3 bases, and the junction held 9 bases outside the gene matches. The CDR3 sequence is CATSDLTSGCDYEQYV. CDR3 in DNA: TGTGCCACCAGTGACTTAACTAGCGGGTGTGACTACGAGCAGTACGTC.